Reported below is one TCR beta chain. What it binds is not known. This CDR3 is built from 15 residues. The germline gives CDR1 MNHEY, CDR2 SVGAGI. V shed 1 base and J shed 4 bases, with 11 bases lying between them. This entry is derived from a study of cytotoxic CD8 clonotypes in ibrutinib-treated CLL. Study-level background: Patients: some eleven relapsed/refractory, some 15 treatment-naive, 17 to 18 IGHV unmutated.

Broader study findings: Before falling back toward baseline at progression, clonality had risen at the time of ibrutinib response.

Produced via immunoSEQ multiplex PCR; TCRdb's table is partial and in-frame only. The sample includes about 160,000 clones, roughly 88% of them seen just once. The chain joins TRBV6-5 to TRBJ2-1, with D possibly matching TRBD2 (5 bases). This sequence originates from a human donor with chronic lymphocytic leukemia. This sample comprised PBMCs, obtained at disease progression, from a patient treated with ibrutinib. DNA for the CDR3: TGTGCCAGCAGTTACTTGGACTCCAGATACAATGAGCAGTTCTTC. This translates into CASSYLDSRYNEQFF.